This TCR beta chain was retrieved from a study of glioma-infiltrating T cells. Using RNA template, CDR3s of TCR alpha and beta were amplified with iRepertoire arm-PCR. TCRdb called the multiplex PCR reads again in MiXCR, with one record for every CDR3 protein. The sample contains fewer than 250,000 distinct CDR3 sequences, roughly 32% of which appear only once. Trimming removed 4 bases at V and 11 bases at J, with 8 bases between. The CDR3 contains 11 residues. Germline CDR1 reads KGHDR; CDR2 reads SFDVKD. Study-level points and caveats: Tissue-blood divergence was below expectation in non-neoplastic patients, above in gliomas. Only very few CDR3 sequences appeared in both tissue and blood.

This clonotype has a count of ten or more. Its antigen is as yet unknown. The sequenced sample consisted of glioma tissue, nonneoplastic brain tissue, or PBMCs (not recorded which). The clonotype comes from a human donor with low-grade glioma or glioblastoma, undergoing nonglioma brain surgery, or in good health (not recorded which). V is TRBV24-1 and J is TRBJ1-5; D is uncertain. The chain's CDR3 is CATSENESQHF. In DNA form, the CDR3 reads TGTGCCACCAGTGAGAACGAATCCCAGCATTTT.